Presented here are 21 T cell receptor beta chains from one specimen sequenced in a study of identical twins. From the 5' RACE reads, TCRdb called clonotypes with MiXCR, one entry per CDR3 protein. The sample carries over 250,000 distinct CDR3 sequences, roughly 8.6% recorded once. The sample was also linked to a second study, of yellow fever vaccine responses in identical twins.

The sequencing input was CD8+ T cells sorted from blood. The receptors stem from a woman aged 18-29 years in good health.

The chain uses TRBV7-9 and TRBJ2-3; 10 bases map to TRBD1. The CDR3 is made up of 17 amino acids. V lost 4 bases, J lost 3 bases, and 10 bases stayed unmatched. Germline CDR1 and CDR2: SEHNR and FQNEAQ (reference sequence). The CDR3: CASSSTGQGLRTDTQYF. CDR3 sequence (DNA): TGTGCCAGCAGCTCCACGGGACAGGGGTTGAGGACAGATACGCAGTATTTT.

The J gene is TRBJ2-3, the V gene TRBV9, with TRBD2 identical over 9 bases. CDR3 size: 18 residues. Germline values: CDR1 SGDLS, CDR2 YYNGEE. V was pared by 3 bases and J by 4 bases, with 15 bases of the junction left unmatched. For the CDR3, the DNA is TGTGCCAGCAGCGCTCTCCACGGGGCGGGGGGGCCCCCAGATACGCAGTATTTT. It codes for CASSALHGAGGPPDTQYF.

Of note for this clonotype: A much larger clone lies a single base off, so this may be a read error. This chain connects TRBV7-2 to TRBJ2-7, with D tentatively TRBD2 (6 bases). The germline V gene has CDR1 SGHTA and CDR2 FQGNSA. There are 13 residues in the CDR3. The V end lost 2 bases, the J end lost 3 bases, and 8 bases lay between the germline ends. CDR3 nucleotide sequence: TGTGCCAGCAGCTTACGGGAGAACTACGAGCAGTACTTC. Its translation is CASSLRENYEQYF.

The chain is built from TRBV3-1 and TRBJ1-6, with no clear D. V was trimmed by 1 base and J by 5 bases, leaving 12 bases between them. The CDR3 consists of 16 residues. Germline values: CDR1 LGHDT, CDR2 YNNKEL (reference sequence). The CDR3 sequence is CASSQALGSDNSPLHF. CDR3 DNA sequence: TGTGCCAGCAGCCAAGCCTTGGGTTCGGATAATTCACCCCTCCACTTT.

This chain links TRBV20-1 with TRBJ2-1; tentative D call: TRBD1 (5 bases). The CDR3 runs 12 residues. Germline CDR1 and CDR2: DFQATT and SNEGSKA (reference sequence). V dropped 7 bases and J dropped 6 bases, with 13 bases sitting between them. The CDR3 sequence: CSVRTLSNEQFF. The CDR3 bases are TGCAGTGTCCGGACACTATCCAATGAGCAGTTCTTC.

This chain uses TRBV28 with TRBJ2-7; no definite D call. V shed 6 bases and J shed 4 bases, with 16 bases lying between them. The CDR3 is made up of 14 amino acids. The germline V gene encodes CDR1 MDHEN and CDR2 SYDVKM. Here the CDR3 reads CASSPRPLPYEQYF. The CDR3 nucleotides are TGTGCCAGCAGCCCCCGCCCCCTCCCTTACGAGCAGTACTTC.

This clonotype appeared a few times. V is TRBV19 and J is TRBJ2-7; D is unclear. With 5 bases removed from V and 3 bases from J, the gap between germline ends came to 17 bases. CDR1 LNHDA and CDR2 SQIVND come from the germline V gene (reference sequence). The CDR3 runs to 15 residues. CDR3: CASSPEDGNYYEQYF. In nucleotides, the CDR3 is TGTGCCAGTAGTCCTGAGGACGGCAACTACTACGAGCAGTACTTC.

This clonotype appeared many times. This sequence joins TRBV29-1 and TRBJ2-1; possibly TRBD1 for D (6 bases). Trimming shortened V by 3 bases and J by 10 bases, and 16 bases separated the two germline ends. The CDR3 extends over 13 amino acids. Germline CDR1 and CDR2: SQVTM and ANQGSEA. CDR3 sequence (DNA): TGCAGCGTTGATGGGTACAGGGTGGGGGAGCAGTTCTTC. Amino acids: CSVDGYRVGEQFF.

The rearrangement uses TRBV20-1 and TRBJ2-2; 8 bases fit TRBD2. Germline V CDR1 and CDR2: DFQATT, SNEGSKA (reference sequence). J lost 6 bases, V lost 6 bases, and 6 bases had no gene match. The CDR3 runs to 13 residues. CDR3 bases: TGCAGTGCCCGAGGGACTAGATCCGGGGAGCTGTTTTTT. Translated, it gives CSARGTRSGELFF.

This clonotype has only a few counts. The chain links TRBV5-4 to TRBJ2-7; D is uncertain. Germline CDR1 and CDR2: SGHNT and YYREEE (reference sequence). The CDR3 has 14 residues. Trimming removed 4 bases at V and 6 bases at J, with 17 bases between. DNA for the CDR3: TGTGCCAGCAGCCCCTTGGGAACTCCCTCCGAGCAGTACTTC. Protein product: CASSPLGTPSEQYF.

V gene TRBV29-1 combines with J gene TRBJ1-2, with no clear D. Germline V lookup: CDR1 SQVTM, CDR2 ANQGSEA. CDR3 size: 11 residues. V was shortened by 3 bases and J by 7 bases, with 9 bases between the two germline ends. DNA of the CDR3: TGCAGCGTTGAGGAATTTTTTGGCTACACCTTC. This encodes CSVEEFFGYTF. Complete variable domain (other parts from reference TRBV29-1 and TRBJ1-2): SAVISQKPSRDICQRGTSLTIQCQVDSQVTMMFWYRQQPGQSLTLIATANQGSEATYESGFVIDKFPISRPNLTFSTLTVSNMSPEDSSIYLCSVEEFFGYTFGSGTRLTVV.

V and J are TRBV12-3 or TRBV12-4 and TRBJ2-5; maybe TRBD2 (6 bases). The V end was cut by 3 bases, the J end by 3 bases, with 11 bases between. This CDR3 comprises 14 residues. In DNA form, the CDR3 reads TGTGCCAGCAGTTTGGGCTGGGAGGAAGAGACCCAGTACTTC. It specifies CASSLGWEEETQYF.

The V call is TRBV7-3, the J call TRBJ2-4; 8 positions match TRBD2. Germline CDR1 and CDR2: SGHTA and FQGTGA. Trimming at V came to 6 bases and at J to 9 bases, leaving 7 bases not matched to a gene. The length of the CDR3 is 13 residues. The CDR3 loop reads CASSPGGLGIQYF. The DNA of the CDR3 is TGTGCCAGCAGTCCGGGGGGGCTCGGCATTCAGTACTTC.

This clonotype was observed many times. The chain combines TRBV4-3 with TRBJ2-2; D is uncertain. With 0 bases removed from V and 5 bases from J, the gap between germline ends came to 4 bases. The CDR3 sequence is 13 residues long. The germline V gene has CDR1 LGHNA and CDR2 YSLEER. CDR3 amino acids: CASSQELTGELFF. The CDR3 DNA follows: TGCGCCAGCAGCCAAGAATTAACCGGGGAGCTGTTTTTT.

This clonotype was seen many times. The rearrangement uses TRBV14 and TRBJ2-2, with 9 positions matching TRBD2. The CDR3 has 16 residues. The V and J ends lost 4 bases and 0 bases, in that order; junction bases with no gene match: 3. Germline V gene lookup returns CDR1 SGHDN and CDR2 FVKESK. CDR3 nucleotide sequence: TGTGCCAGCAGCCCAGGACTAGCGTCGAACACCGGGGAGCTGTTTTTT. Amino acids: CASSPGLASNTGELFF.

The chain employs TRBV4-3 and TRBJ2-7; perhaps TRBD1 as D (6 bases). Trimming took off 8 bases at V and 0 bases at J, with 17 bases between the two ends. The CDR3 covers 15 residues. Germline V gene data show CDR1 as LGHNA and CDR2 as YSLEER. This CDR3 is CASQVRRQDSYEQYF. The CDR3 bases are TGCGCCAGCCAGGTCCGACGACAGGACTCCTACGAGCAGTACTTC.

This clonotype was found many times. This chain joins TRBV27 and TRBJ1-5; 7 bases align to TRBD1. CDR1 and CDR2 (germline): MNHEY, SMNVEV (reference sequence). J lost 4 bases, V lost 0 bases, and 0 bases had no gene match. CDR3 size: 14 residues. CDR3 region: CASSLSRGNQPQHF. Here the CDR3 DNA reads TGTGCCAGCAGTTTATCCAGGGGGAATCAGCCCCAGCATTTT.

The chain is built from TRBV21-1 and TRBJ1-5; the table's D call, TRBD1, was not checked against the DNA. TRBV21-1 has pseudogene status. This CDR3 has 15 residues. The CDR3 bases are TGTGCCAGCAGCAAAGCTGGACAGGGAGATCAGCCCCAGCATTTT. Translating it yields CASSKAGQGDQPQHF.

This clonotype came up a few times. This sequence joins TRBV7-6 and TRBJ2-2, with D unresolved. The germline V gene encodes CDR1 SGHVS and CDR2 FNYEAQ. CDR3 length: 15 residues. V was cut by 1 base and J by 1 base, with 7 bases left in between. The CDR3 nucleotides read TGTGCCAGCAGCTTAGAGCTCCTGAACACCGGGGAGCTGTTTTTT. It is translated as CASSLELLNTGELFF.

This clonotype has a count of ten or more. V and J are TRBV7-6 and TRBJ1-1; D unclear. Germline V gene data show CDR1 as SGHVS and CDR2 as FNYEAQ. Trimming took 2 bases from V and 6 from J, leaving 19 bases between them. CDR3 length: 16 residues. CDR3 bases: TGTGCCAGCAGCTTAAAGATGTCCGGGTTGGGGTCTGAAGCTTTCTTT. Protein sequence: CASSLKMSGLGSEAFF.

This clonotype was seen ten or more times. The chain joins TRBV6-5 to TRBJ2-7, with TRBD2 identical over 7 bases. CDR1 is MNHEY and CDR2 is SVGAGI in the germline V gene. The length of the CDR3 is 15 residues. Trimming at V came to 4 bases and at J to 0 bases, leaving 6 bases not matched to a gene. Written as DNA, the CDR3 is TGTGCCAGCAGTTTTAGCGGGCTTAGCTCCTACGAGCAGTACTTC. Translating gives CASSFSGLSSYEQYF.